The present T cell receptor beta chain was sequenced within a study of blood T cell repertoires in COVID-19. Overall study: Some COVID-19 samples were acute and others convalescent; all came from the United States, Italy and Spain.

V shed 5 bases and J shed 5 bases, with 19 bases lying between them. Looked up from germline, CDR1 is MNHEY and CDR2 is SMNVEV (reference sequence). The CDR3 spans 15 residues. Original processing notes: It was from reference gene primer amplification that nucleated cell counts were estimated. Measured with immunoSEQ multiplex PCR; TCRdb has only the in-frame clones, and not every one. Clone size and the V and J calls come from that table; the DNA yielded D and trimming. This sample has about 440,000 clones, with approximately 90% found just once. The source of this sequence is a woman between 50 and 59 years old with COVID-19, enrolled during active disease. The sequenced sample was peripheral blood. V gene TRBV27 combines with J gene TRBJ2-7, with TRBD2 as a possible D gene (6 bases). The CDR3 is CASSLLVAAPNEQYF. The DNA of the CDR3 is TGTGCCAGCAGTCTCCTGGTAGCGGCTCCCAACGAGCAGTACTTC.